Below are 21 T cell receptor beta chains sequenced from a single sample in a study of cytomegalovirus exposure and HLA in healthy donors. The PCR made use of 60 Vbeta and 13 Jbeta primers. Generated by immunoSEQ multiplex PCR, the TCRdb table keeps only in-frame clones and is missing some. The data contain about 160,000 clones, over 75% of them singletons. The sequenced sample was PBMCs. The origin of the receptors is a woman aged 18-29 years in good health and CMV-seronegative.

In this sample, this clone turned up a few times. The chain recombines TRBV29-1 with TRBJ2-3; D gene uncertain. V was clipped by 1 base and J by 2 bases, with 10 bases between them. The germline V gene encodes CDR1 SQVTM and CDR2 ANQGSEA. The CDR3 contains 14 residues. Written as DNA, the CDR3 is TGCAGCGTTGAAGGGGCAGGTTACACAGATACGCAGTATTTT. This encodes CSVEGAGYTDTQYF.

The chain joins TRBV5-6 to TRBJ2-2; no reliable D call. Trimming left V 3 bases short and J 2 bases short, with 17 bases between. Germline-derived CDR1 and CDR2 are SGHDT and YYEEEE. The length of the CDR3 is 17 residues. The CDR3 region has the DNA TGTGCCAGCAGCTCCCCGGCGGATCTACTAAACACCGGGGAGCTGTTTTTT. It is translated as CASSSPADLLNTGELFF. The variable domain in full, with the rest retrieved from reference TRBV5-6 and TRBJ2-2, is DAGVTQSPTHLIKTRGQQVTLRCSPKSGHDTVSWYQQALGQGPQFIFQYYEEEERQRGNFPDRFSGHQFPNYSSELNVNALLLGDSALYLCASSSPADLLNTGELFFGEGSRLTVL.

The CDR3 sequence: CASSEHRTREETQYF. The DNA for the CDR3 is TGTGCCAGCAGTGAACATCGGACTAGGGAAGAGACCCAGTACTTC. The chain carries TRBV6-1 and TRBJ2-5, with 7 bases lining up with TRBD2. The CDR3 is 15 residues long. CDR1 is MNHNS, CDR2 SASEGT, per germline. The trim removed 2 bases at V and 3 bases at J, leaving 6 bases unmatched.

This chain links TRBV5-1 with TRBJ2-5; 10 bases map to TRBD2. Germline CDR1 is SGHRS and CDR2 is YFSETQ. The CDR3 length is 18 residues. V was clipped by 0 bases and J by 5 bases; unmatched bases: 13. The CDR3 region is CASSLEGSGRPTMETQYF. CDR3 bases: TGCGCCAGCAGCTTGGAGGGTAGCGGGAGGCCTACCATGGAGACCCAGTACTTC.

V is TRBV4-1 and J is TRBJ1-1; 7 bases fit TRBD1. CDR3 length: 15 residues. CDR1 MGHRA and CDR2 YSYEKL come from the germline V gene. Trimming cost V 3 bases and J 0 bases; bases outside gene matches: 4. The CDR3 region is CASSQRDSLNTEAFF. The CDR3 coding sequence is TGCGCCAGCAGCCAGAGGGACAGCCTGAACACTGAAGCTTTCTTT.

The chain links TRBV27 to TRBJ2-1; D is uncertain. V lost 3 bases to trimming and J lost 5 bases, with 8 bases between them. Germline lookup yields CDR1 MNHEY and CDR2 SMNVEV (reference sequence). CDR3 length: 13 residues. CDR3 in DNA: TGTGCCAGCAGTTTCTCTCGGGACAATGAGCAGTTCTTC. It codes for CASSFSRDNEQFF.

This chain connects TRBV11-2 to TRBJ2-3; 8 nucleotides align to TRBD2. V gave up 7 bases and J gave up 1 base; unmatched junction bases: 4. The CDR3 is 14 residues long. Germline loops: CDR1 SGHAT, CDR2 FQNNGV. The CDR3 bases are TGTGCCAGCACCCGACTAGCGCGCACAGATACGCAGTATTTT. It is translated as CASTRLARTDTQYF.

J is TRBJ2-1 and V is TRBV6-5, with 10 positions matching TRBD2. The germline V gene has CDR1 MNHEY and CDR2 SVGAGI. Trimming at V came to 4 bases and at J to 0 bases, leaving 3 bases not matched to a gene. The CDR3 is 16 amino acids. Here the CDR3 reads CASSWTSGSSYNEQFF. CDR3 nucleotides: TGTGCCAGCAGTTGGACTAGCGGTAGCTCCTACAATGAGCAGTTCTTC.

This chain joins TRBV9 and TRBJ2-1; D is perhaps TRBD2 (5 bases). CDR3 length: 13 residues. The V end was cut by 6 bases, the J end by 9 bases, with 16 bases between. CDR1 is SGDLS, CDR2 YYNGEE, per germline. CDR3 protein: CASTRTERGEQFF. The CDR3 DNA reads as TGTGCCAGCACCCGGACCGAACGGGGTGAGCAGTTCTTC.

The genes are TRBV7-3 and TRBJ2-1; the match to TRBD1 covers 10 bases. CDR1 is SGHTA, CDR2 FQGTGA, per germline. The CDR3 contains 18 residues. V trimming: 5 bases; J trimming: 3 bases; junction bases outside the gene matches: 13. The CDR3 DNA sequence: TGTGCCAGCAGCCCCCACCCAGGGGGACAGGGGAACTACAATGAGCAGTTCTTC. This codes for CASSPHPGGQGNYNEQFF.

Regarding this clone: This same CDR3 is encoded by further DNA sequences in the sample. The gene calls are TRBV28 and TRBJ2-7; 7 bases are shared with TRBD1. With V trimmed by 5 bases and J by 4 bases, 5 bases remained unmatched. Looked up from germline, CDR1 is MDHEN and CDR2 is SYDVKM. CDR3 length: 13 amino acids. The CDR3 here is CASSPGQTYEQYF. As DNA, the CDR3 is TGTGCCAGCAGTCCGGGACAGACTTACGAGCAGTACTTC. Full variable domain (outside the CDR3, taken from reference TRBV28 and TRBJ2-7): DVKVTQSSRYLVKRTGEKVFLECVQDMDHENMFWYRQDPGLGLRLIYFSYDVKMKEKGDIPEGYSVSREKKERFSLILESASTNQTSMYLCASSPGQTYEQYFGPGTRLTVT.

Concerning this clone itself: One junction end does not reproduce the germline sequence, and a read error may be involved. J is TRBJ1-3 and V is TRBV25-1, with a possible D match to TRBD1 (5 bases). Germline loops: CDR1 MGHDK, CDR2 SYGVNS. The CDR3 totals 15 residues. This CDR3 is CAGSLKGNSGNTIYF. The CDR3 nucleotides read TGTGCCGGCAGCCTGAAGGGGAACTCTGGAAACACCATATATTTT.

This sequence joins TRBV5-6 and TRBJ2-7; 13 bases agree with TRBD2. V gave up 4 bases and J gave up 3 bases; unmatched junction bases: 4. Germline V gives CDR1 SGHDT, CDR2 YYEEEE. CDR3 size: 15 residues. This chain's CDR3 is CASSPRLAGGYEQYF. For the CDR3, the DNA is TGTGCCAGCAGCCCTAGACTAGCGGGAGGCTACGAGCAGTACTTC.

In its sample, this clone was seen a few times. V is TRBV10-3 and J is TRBJ2-7; a possible D gene is TRBD1 (6 bases). Germline V lookup: CDR1 ENHRY, CDR2 SYGVKD. Trimming removed 0 bases at V and 0 bases at J, with 15 bases between. This CDR3 region has 17 residues. As DNA, the CDR3 is TGTGCCATCAGTGAGTCCTACGGTAGGGGGAGCTCCTACGAGCAGTACTTC. It is translated as CAISESYGRGSSYEQYF.

This clone was detected only once. The chain employs TRBV28 and TRBJ2-2, with 8 bases that match TRBD2. V was pared by 6 bases and J by 1 base, with 13 bases of the junction left unmatched. The CDR3 runs 18 residues. CDR1 MDHEN and CDR2 SYDVKM come from the germline V gene. Here the CDR3 reads CASRHGLAQSRNTGELFF. The DNA for the CDR3 is TGTGCCAGCAGACATGGACTAGCACAATCGAGGAACACCGGGGAGCTGTTTTTT.

This chain uses TRBV6-5 with TRBJ2-3; the match to TRBD1 covers 11 bases. Germline trimming cut 1 base from V and 4 bases from J; bases unmatched to any gene: 4. This CDR3 region has 16 residues. Per germline, CDR1 MNHEY and CDR2 SVGAGI. Here the CDR3 DNA reads TGTGCCAGCAGTTACTACGGGGGACAGGGGGCAGATACGCAGTATTTT. Encoded protein: CASSYYGGQGADTQYF.

The gene calls are TRBV7-2 and TRBJ1-3; no firm D call. CDR1 SGHTA and CDR2 FQGNSA come from the germline V gene. The CDR3 spans 15 residues. Trimming stripped 3 bases from V and 3 bases from J, with 12 bases between. CDR3 nucleotides: TGTGCCAGCAGCTTGAGCGAGCTCTTTGGAAACACCATATATTTT. The encoded protein is CASSLSELFGNTIYF.

The chain joins TRBV28 to TRBJ1-5, with D unclear. Germline V gene sequence: CDR1 MDHEN, CDR2 SYDVKM. The CDR3 runs to 14 residues. Trimming took 3 bases from V and 5 from J, leaving 11 bases between them. The CDR3 DNA is TGTGCCAGCAGTTTTCGGGGAGACGATCAGCCCCAGCATTTT. Residues: CASSFRGDDQPQHF.

The chain carries TRBV6-5 and TRBJ2-1; D unclear. CDR1 and CDR2 (germline): MNHEY, SVGAGI. The CDR3 runs to 13 residues. Trimming pared 8 bases from V and 0 bases from J, leaving 8 bases between. The DNA of the CDR3 is TGTGCCAGCTCCTGGAGCTCCTACAATGAGCAGTTCTTC. This sequence encodes CASSWSSYNEQFF.

This clone was detected only a few times. This chain links TRBV13 with TRBJ1-2; no clear D. The CDR3 is made up of 16 amino acids. In germline, CDR1 is PRHDT, CDR2 FYEKMQ (reference sequence). Trimming left V 2 bases short and J 7 bases short, with 20 bases between. DNA for the CDR3: TGTGCCAGCAGCTTAACCCTAGTGGCGAAACCTCGTGGCTACACCTTC. This codes for CASSLTLVAKPRGYTF. Filled out from reference TRBV13 and TRBJ1-2, the complete variable domain reads AAGVIQSPRHLIKEKRETATLKCYPIPRHDTVYWYQQGPGQDPQFLISFYEKMQSDKGSIPDRFSAQQFSDYHSELNMSSLELGDSALYFCASSLTLVAKPRGYTFGSGTRLTVV.

The rearrangement uses TRBV4-1 and TRBJ2-5, with D possibly TRBD2 on 5 matching bases. The CDR3 sequence is 14 residues long. Deletions cut 6 bases from V and 5 bases from J, with 16 bases between. Germline assignment: CDR1 MGHRA and CDR2 YSYEKL. DNA for the CDR3: TGCGCCAGCAGGACCACAGCGGTTGCGGAGACCCAGTACTTC. As protein: CASRTTAVAETQYF.